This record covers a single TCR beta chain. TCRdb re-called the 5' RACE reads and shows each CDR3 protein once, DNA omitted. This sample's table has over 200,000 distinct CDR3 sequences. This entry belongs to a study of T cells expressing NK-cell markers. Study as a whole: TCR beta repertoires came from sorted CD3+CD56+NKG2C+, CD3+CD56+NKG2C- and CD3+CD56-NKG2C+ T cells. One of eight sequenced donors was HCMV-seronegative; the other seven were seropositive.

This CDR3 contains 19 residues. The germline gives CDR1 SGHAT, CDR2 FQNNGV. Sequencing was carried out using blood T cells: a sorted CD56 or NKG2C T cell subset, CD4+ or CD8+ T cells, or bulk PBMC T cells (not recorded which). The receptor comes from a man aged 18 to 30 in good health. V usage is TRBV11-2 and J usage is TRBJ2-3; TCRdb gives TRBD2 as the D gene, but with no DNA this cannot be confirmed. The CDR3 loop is CASRTKLAGTNKSTDTQYF.